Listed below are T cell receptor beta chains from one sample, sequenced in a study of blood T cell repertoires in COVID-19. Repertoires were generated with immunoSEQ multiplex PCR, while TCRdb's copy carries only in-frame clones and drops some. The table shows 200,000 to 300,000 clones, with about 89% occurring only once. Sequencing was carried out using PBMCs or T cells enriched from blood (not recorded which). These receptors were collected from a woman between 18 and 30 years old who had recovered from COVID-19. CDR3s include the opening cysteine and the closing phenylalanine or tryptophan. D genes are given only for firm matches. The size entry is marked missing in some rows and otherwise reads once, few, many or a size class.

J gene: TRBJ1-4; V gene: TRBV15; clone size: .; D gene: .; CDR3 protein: CATSRDFSEKLFF; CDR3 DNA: TGTGCCACCAGCAGAGATTTTTCGGAAAAACTGTTTTTT
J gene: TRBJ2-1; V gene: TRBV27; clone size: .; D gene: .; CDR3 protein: CASRSGTSYNEQFF; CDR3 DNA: TGTGCCAGCAGGAGCGGTACTTCCTACAATGAGCAGTTCTTC
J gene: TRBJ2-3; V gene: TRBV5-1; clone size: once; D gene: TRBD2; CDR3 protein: CASSFIAGGDTDTQYF; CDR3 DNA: TGCGCCAGCAGCTTTATAGCGGGAGGGGACACAGATACGCAGTATTTT
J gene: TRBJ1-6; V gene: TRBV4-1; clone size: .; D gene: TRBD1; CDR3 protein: CASRRTGGDSPLHF; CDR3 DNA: TGCGCCAGCAGGCGAACAGGGGGCGATTCACCCCTCCACTTT
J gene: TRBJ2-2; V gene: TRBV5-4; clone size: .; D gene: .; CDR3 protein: CASSLLGRNTGELFF; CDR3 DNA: TGTGCCAGCAGCTTGCTGGGGCGGAACACCGGGGAGCTGTTTTTT
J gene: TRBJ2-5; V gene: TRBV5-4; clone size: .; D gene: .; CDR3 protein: CASSLGRASGETQYF; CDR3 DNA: TGTGCCAGCAGCTTGGGGAGGGCTAGTGGGGAGACCCAGTACTTC
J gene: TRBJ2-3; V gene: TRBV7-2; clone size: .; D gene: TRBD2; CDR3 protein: CASSTLASSTDTQYF; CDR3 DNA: TGTGCCAGCAGCACACTAGCGAGTAGCACAGATACGCAGTATTTT
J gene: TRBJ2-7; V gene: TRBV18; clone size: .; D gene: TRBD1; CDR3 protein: CASSPGTAVVSEQYF; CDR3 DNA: TGTGCCAGCTCACCAGGGACAGCAGTAGTATCCGAGCAGTACTTC
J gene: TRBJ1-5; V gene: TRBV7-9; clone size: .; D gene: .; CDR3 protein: CASSQARFQPQHF; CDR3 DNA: TGTGCCAGCAGCCAAGCGCGTTTTCAGCCCCAGCATTTT
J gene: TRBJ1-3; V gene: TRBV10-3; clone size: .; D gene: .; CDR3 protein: CAITPLGMTSTGNTIYF; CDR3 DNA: TGTGCCATCACCCCCCTCGGGATGACTAGCACTGGAAACACCATATATTTT
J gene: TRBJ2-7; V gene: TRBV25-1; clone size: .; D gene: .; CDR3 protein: CASSESGYAYEQYF; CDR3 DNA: TGTGCCAGCAGTGAATCCGGGTACGCCTACGAGCAGTACTTC
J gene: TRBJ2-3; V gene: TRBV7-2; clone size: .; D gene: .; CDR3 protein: CASSPAPGTDTQYF; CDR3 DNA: TGTGCCAGCAGCCCCGCTCCGGGCACAGATACGCAGTATTTT
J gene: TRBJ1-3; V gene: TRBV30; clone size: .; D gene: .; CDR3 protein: CAWSYGGGGNTIYF; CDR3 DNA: TGTGCCTGGAGCTATGGGGGCGGCGGAAACACCATATATTTT